This T cell receptor (beta chain) was captured by sequencing in a study of shared clonotypes between healthy human individuals. Whole-study findings and limits: Generation probabilities were higher for clonotypes shared across all four sorted-subset donors than for unshared ones. Several donors had 4% to 6.5% of their naive CD4 clonotypes in common.

The repertoire was sequenced with immunoSEQ multiplex PCR; TCRdb's copy has only in-frame clones and lacks some. The sample carries about 2.2 million clones, 90% to 95% recorded once. V was clipped by 5 bases and J by 3 bases; unmatched bases: 2. Germline V CDR1 and CDR2: SGHDT, YYEEEE. The CDR3 is 14 residues long. Regarding this clone: Its matching antigen is unknown.

CD45RO negativity and positive selection for CCR7 defined naive CD8 cells, a population that excluded terminally differentiated effector memory CD45RA+ cells. The receptor comes from a man aged 18 to 29 in good health. Some clones in this sample may be carry-over from other donors' samples. The sequenced material came from naive CD8+ T cells from PBMCs. This chain joins TRBV5-6 and TRBJ2-7, with 13 nucleotides matching TRBD2. CDR3 in amino acids: CASRRLAGGYEQYF. CDR3 nucleotides: TGTGCCAGCAGGAGACTAGCGGGAGGCTACGAGCAGTACTTC. Full variable domain (remainder filled in from reference TRBV5-6 and TRBJ2-7): DAGVTQSPTHLIKTRGQQVTLRCSPKSGHDTVSWYQQALGQGPQFIFQYYEEEERQRGNFPDRFSGHQFPNYSSELNVNALLLGDSALYLCASRRLAGGYEQYFGPGTRLTVT.